These 22 T cell receptor beta chains were all obtained from the same sample, sequenced in a study of T-cell reconstitution after alpha-beta-depleted transplantation in children. Unique molecular identifiers were used in preparing the TCRbeta library. TCRdb redid the calling of the PCR reads with MiXCR, one entry per CDR3 protein. The table records under 50,000 distinct CDR3 sequences, nearly 9.5% of them present only once. Sequencing was performed on PBMCs, mostly from graft donor cells, taken 60 days after TCRalphabeta/CD19-depleted stem cell transplant. The receptors originated from a male patient aged 2-15 years who had a stem cell transplant for chronic granulomatous disease, so the T cells may come from the graft donor.

In this sample, this clonotype turned up many times. The chain recombines TRBV7-9 with TRBJ2-4, with 10 bases fitting TRBD1. This CDR3 is 16 amino acids long. From germline, CDR1 is SEHNR and CDR2 FQNEAQ (reference sequence). V lost 5 bases, J lost 0 bases, and 4 bases stayed unmatched. This chain's CDR3 is CASSLGTGVAKNIQYF. The CDR3 coding sequence is TGTGCCAGCAGCCTAGGGACAGGGGTAGCCAAAAACATTCAGTACTTC.

This clonotype was found many times. The chain recombines TRBV5-1 with TRBJ1-4; perhaps TRBD1 as D (6 bases). The CDR3 spans 16 residues. Trimming shortened V by 6 bases and J by 5 bases, and 20 bases separated the two germline ends. CDR1 is SGHRS and CDR2 is YFSETQ in the germline V gene. DNA for the CDR3: TGCGCCAGCACCCCGGGGGGGCGAGGATCCAATGAAAAACTGTTTTTT. Its protein product is CASTPGGRGSNEKLFF.

V and J are TRBV9 and TRBJ2-3; 7 positions agree with TRBD2. The germline gives CDR1 SGDLS, CDR2 YYNGEE. Trimming took 2 bases from V and 2 from J; bases not matched to a gene: 8. The CDR3 loop spans 16 amino acids. This CDR3 is CASSVWAGEYTDTQYF. The DNA of the CDR3 is TGTGCCAGCAGCGTTTGGGCGGGAGAGTACACAGATACGCAGTATTTT.

This clonotype was counted at least ten times. This chain joins TRBV5-1 and TRBJ1-1; 11 nucleotides match TRBD1. J gave up 6 bases and V 3 bases, and 4 bases lay outside the gene matches. CDR3 length: 14 residues. Germline V gene data show CDR1 as SGHRS and CDR2 as YFSETQ. CDR3 nucleotides: TGCGCCAGCAGCTCGGGACAGGGGGGTTCTGAAGCTTTCTTT. As protein: CASSSGQGGSEAFF.

The rearrangement links TRBV9 to TRBJ2-7; D unclear. This CDR3 is built from 14 residues. V lost 2 bases and J lost 3, with 12 bases in between. CDR1 is SGDLS, CDR2 YYNGEE, per germline. CDR3 nucleotides: TGTGCCAGCAGCGTGGGGTCCCTTAGCTACGAGCAGTACTTC. Its translation: CASSVGSLSYEQYF.

This clonotype was detected ten times or more. The chain joins TRBV5-6 to TRBJ1-5, with TRBD1 identical over 9 bases. The CDR3 runs 18 residues. CDR1 and CDR2 from the germline V gene are SGHDT and YYEEEE. Trimming at V came to 0 bases and at J to 2 bases, leaving 9 bases not matched to a gene. CDR3 region: CASSLGTGATRGNQPQHF. The CDR3 nucleotides are TGTGCCAGCAGCTTGGGGACAGGGGCGACTCGAGGCAATCAGCCCCAGCATTTT.

This clonotype was detected ten times or more. V and J are TRBV6-6 and TRBJ1-2; no definite D call. Germline V gene data show CDR1 as MNHNY and CDR2 as SVGAGI (reference sequence). The CDR3 loop spans 11 amino acids. The V gene lost 8 bases and the J gene lost 7 bases, with 11 bases spanning the gap. The CDR3 is CASSPVLGYTF. For the CDR3, the DNA is TGTGCCAGCTCCCCAGTCCTTGGCTACACCTTC.

This clonotype was counted at least ten times. The V call is TRBV28, the J call TRBJ2-1; 7 bases align to TRBD2. This CDR3 has 16 amino acids. The V segment lost 2 bases and the J segment 2 bases; nucleotides outside the gene matches: 6. Germline-derived CDR1 and CDR2 are MDHEN and SYDVKM. The CDR3 protein is CASSLSSSGTYNEQFF. Here the CDR3 DNA reads TGTGCCAGCAGTTTAAGTTCTAGCGGAACCTACAATGAGCAGTTCTTC.

This clonotype was seen at least ten times. The V call is TRBV20-1, the J call TRBJ2-5, with 7 nucleotides matching TRBD2. Germline CDR1 reads DFQATT; CDR2 reads SNEGSKA (reference sequence). V was pared by 5 bases and J by 3 bases, with 3 bases of the junction left unmatched. The length of the CDR3 is 12 residues. The CDR3 region is CSARTSKETQYF. The CDR3 nucleotides are TGCAGTGCTCGGACTAGTAAAGAGACCCAGTACTTC.

This clonotype came up many times. J is TRBJ1-2 and V is TRBV6-5; a weak D match, TRBD1 (6 bases). CDR1 is MNHEY, CDR2 SVGAGI, per germline. Trimming shortened V by 0 bases and J by 0 bases, and 17 bases separated the two germline ends. The CDR3 is 18 residues long. CDR3 sequence reads: CASSYSGRGGSANYGYTF. In nucleotides, the CDR3 is TGTGCCAGCAGTTACTCCGGCAGGGGAGGTTCGGCTAACTATGGCTACACCTTC.

At least ten counts were recorded for this clonotype. V gene TRBV2 combines with J gene TRBJ2-7; perhaps TRBD1 as D (5 bases). The germline V gene encodes CDR1 SNHLY and CDR2 FYNNEI. The CDR3 sequence is 15 residues long. V lost 5 bases, J lost 2 bases, and 16 bases lay in between. The chain's CDR3 is CASSPSPGLTYEQYF. The CDR3 nucleotides read TGTGCCAGCAGTCCCAGCCCAGGGCTCACCTACGAGCAGTACTTC.

This clonotype came up many times. The chain recombines TRBV28 with TRBJ1-4, with a tentative D call TRBD1 (6 bases). The CDR3 is 14 residues long. With 3 bases removed from V and 6 bases from J, the gap between germline ends came to 11 bases. Germline V gives CDR1 MDHEN, CDR2 SYDVKM. The CDR3 nucleotides read TGTGCCAGCAGTTTGGGGGCGGGGGATGAAAAACTGTTTTTT. This codes for CASSLGAGDEKLFF.

This clonotype is categorized as medium-sized. The gene calls are TRBV20-1 and TRBJ1-4, with D maybe TRBD1 (5 bases). The CDR3 totals 13 residues. V lost 6 bases to trimming and J lost 5 bases, with 13 bases between them. The V gene's germline CDR1 is DFQATT and CDR2 SNEGSKA (reference sequence). The CDR3 is CSARDLDNEKLFF. Here the CDR3 DNA reads TGCAGTGCAAGGGACCTGGACAATGAAAAACTGTTTTTT.

This clonotype was recorded many times. This rearrangement joins TRBV21-1 to TRBJ2-5; TRBD1 is taken as the D call from the table, unchecked against the DNA. TRBV21-1 is annotated as a pseudogene. CDR3 length: 17 amino acids. The CDR3 region has the DNA TGTGCCAGCAGCAAGAAAAATTGGGACAGGGTGGGAGAGACCCAGTACTTC. Its translation is CASSKKNWDRVGETQYF.

This clonotype was detected many times. DNA of the CDR3: TGTGCCAGCAGTGTCCATAATGAAAAACTGTTTTTT. Encoded protein: CASSVHNEKLFF. The rearrangement uses TRBV25-1 and TRBJ1-4, with no clear D. Germline CDR1 and CDR2: MGHDK and SYGVNS. V lost 4 bases to trimming and J lost 4 bases, with 4 bases between them. The CDR3 totals 12 residues.

This clonotype was detected a few times. The rearrangement links TRBV7-2 to TRBJ2-2; 11 nucleotides line up with TRBD2. The CDR3 extends over 15 amino acids. The V gene end was trimmed by 5 bases and the J gene end by 7 bases; junction bases not matched to a gene: 6. The germline CDR1 and CDR2 sequences are SGHTA and FQGNSA. The CDR3 loop reads CASSPVGTSGGELFF. The CDR3 bases are TGTGCCAGCAGCCCCGTCGGGACTAGCGGCGGGGAGCTGTTTTTT.

This chain connects TRBV7-2 to TRBJ2-7, with TRBD1 matching 10 bases. V dropped 2 bases and J dropped 6; count of bases not matched to a gene: 10. Per the germline V gene, CDR1 is SGHTA and CDR2 is FQGNSA. The CDR3 totals 16 residues. CDR3 sequence reads: CASSLSSGQGDGEQYF. CDR3 nucleotide sequence: TGTGCCAGCAGCTTAAGTTCAGGACAGGGGGATGGCGAGCAGTACTTC.

This clonotype has only a few counts. This chain links TRBV5-6 with TRBJ1-2; no definite D call. Trimming pared 5 bases from V and 2 bases from J, leaving 10 bases between. The CDR3 extends over 13 amino acids. Germline V lookup: CDR1 SGHDT, CDR2 YYEEEE. CDR3: CASSLRRNYGYTF. The CDR3, as DNA: TGTGCCAGCAGTCTTCGGCGCAACTATGGCTACACCTTC. Looking up the rest from reference TRBV5-6 and TRBJ1-2 gives the full variable domain: DAGVTQSPTHLIKTRGQQVTLRCSPKSGHDTVSWYQQALGQGPQFIFQYYEEEERQRGNFPDRFSGHQFPNYSSELNVNALLLGDSALYLCASSLRRNYGYTFGSGTRLTVV.

The chain combines TRBV20-1 with TRBJ2-7; 8 nucleotides align to TRBD2. Germline CDR1 and CDR2: DFQATT and SNEGSKA (reference sequence). This CDR3 region has 15 residues. Trimming cost V 0 bases and J 3 bases; bases outside gene matches: 7. DNA for the CDR3: TGCAGTGCTAGAGATCCCCGGGAGGGAGTCTACGAGCAGTACTTC. Protein sequence: CSARDPREGVYEQYF.

In this sample, this clonotype turned up many times. The V and J genes are TRBV12-3 or TRBV12-4 and TRBJ2-1, with 10 bases matching TRBD1. V shed 1 base and J 7 bases; nucleotides not matched to a gene: 10. There are 17 residues in the CDR3. For the CDR3, the DNA is TGTGCCAGCAGTTTAGGGACAGGGGGAGCGGCGAGGAATGAGCAGTTCTTC. Residues: CASSLGTGGAARNEQFF.

With regard to this clonotype: This could be a read error, since a much larger clone is one nucleotide away. J is TRBJ1-3 and V is TRBV28, with 7 bases that match TRBD1. CDR3 length: 15 amino acids. From germline, CDR1 is MDHEN and CDR2 SYDVKM. CDR3 DNA: TGTGCCAGTCACAGGGGTAAGAGCTCTGGAAACACCATATTTTTT. It specifies CASHRGKSSGNTIFF.

This clonotype was picked up many times. V gene TRBV3-1 combines with J gene TRBJ2-3; D possibly uses TRBD1 or TRBD2 (5 bases each). Between the trimmed V and J ends, which lost 7 bases and 1 base, there was a span of 9 bases. The CDR3 is 13 residues long. Germline V lookup: CDR1 LGHDT, CDR2 YNNKEL (reference sequence). CDR3: CASIQGGTDTQYF. The DNA of the CDR3 is TGTGCCAGCATCCAGGGAGGCACAGATACGCAGTATTTT.